This TCR beta chain originates from a study of blood T cell repertoires in COVID-19. The V end was cut by 0 bases, the J end by 7 bases, with 9 bases between. Germline assignment: CDR1 PRHDT and CDR2 FYEKMQ (reference sequence). CDR3 length: 14 amino acids. Profiling relied on immunoSEQ multiplex PCR, and the TCRdb table lists in-frame clones only, not all of them. The table has more than 110,000 clones, about 76% seen once; the top ten hold roughly 14%. The source material was peripheral blood. The V call is TRBV13, the J call TRBJ2-2, with TRBD2 as a possible D gene (5 bases). This receptor was obtained from a man at least 80 years old with acute or convalescent COVID-19. CDR3 amino acids: CASSLGGSGGELFF. DNA of the CDR3: TGTGCCAGCAGCTTAGGGGGGAGCGGCGGGGAGCTGTTTTTT.